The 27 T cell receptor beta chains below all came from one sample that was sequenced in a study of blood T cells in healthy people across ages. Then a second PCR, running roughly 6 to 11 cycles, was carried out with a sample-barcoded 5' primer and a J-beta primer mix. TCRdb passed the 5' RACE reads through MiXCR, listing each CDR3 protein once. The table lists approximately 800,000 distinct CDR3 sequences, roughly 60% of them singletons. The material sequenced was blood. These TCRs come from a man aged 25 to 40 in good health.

The DNA of the CDR3 is TGTGCCAACACCTCAGAGGGGAGGAGCTCCTACAATGAGCAGTTCTTC. Protein sequence: CANTSEGRSSYNEQFF. The gene calls are TRBV7-2 and TRBJ2-1, with D perhaps matching TRBD2 (6 bases). The CDR3 totals 16 residues. V gave up 10 bases and J gave up 0 bases, with 19 bases separating them. Germline V gene data show CDR1 as SGHTA and CDR2 as FQGNSA.

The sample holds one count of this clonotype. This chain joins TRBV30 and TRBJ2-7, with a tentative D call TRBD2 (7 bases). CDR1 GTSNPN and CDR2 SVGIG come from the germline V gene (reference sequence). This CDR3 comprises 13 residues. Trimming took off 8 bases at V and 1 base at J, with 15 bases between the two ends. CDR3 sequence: CAGGAGWSYEQYF. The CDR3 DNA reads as TGTGCCGGGGGGGCAGGGTGGTCCTACGAGCAGTACTTC.

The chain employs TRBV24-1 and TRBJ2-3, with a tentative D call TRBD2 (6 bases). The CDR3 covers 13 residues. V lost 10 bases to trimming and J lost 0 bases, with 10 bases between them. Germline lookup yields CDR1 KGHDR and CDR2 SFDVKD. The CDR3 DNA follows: TGTGCCACGGGACTGGCTAGCACAGATACGCAGTATTTT. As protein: CATGLASTDTQYF.

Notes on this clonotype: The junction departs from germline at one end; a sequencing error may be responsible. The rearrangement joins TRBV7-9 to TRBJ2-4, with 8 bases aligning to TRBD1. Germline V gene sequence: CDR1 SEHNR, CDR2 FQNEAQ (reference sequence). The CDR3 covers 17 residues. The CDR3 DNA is TGTGCCAGCAGCTTAGAAACAGGGGGTATAGCCAAAAACATTCCGTACTTC. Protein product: CASSLETGGIAKNIPYF.

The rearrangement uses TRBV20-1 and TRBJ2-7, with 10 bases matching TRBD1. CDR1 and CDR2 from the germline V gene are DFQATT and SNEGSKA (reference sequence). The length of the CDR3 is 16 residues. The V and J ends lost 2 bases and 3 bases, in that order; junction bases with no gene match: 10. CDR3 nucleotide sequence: TGCAGTGCTAGACCCCTTCGGGGGACAGGGGACTACGAGCAGTACTTC. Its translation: CSARPLRGTGDYEQYF.

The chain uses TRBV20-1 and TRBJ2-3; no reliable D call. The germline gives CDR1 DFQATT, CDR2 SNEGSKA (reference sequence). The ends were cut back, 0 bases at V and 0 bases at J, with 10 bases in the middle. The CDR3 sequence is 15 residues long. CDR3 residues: CSARDDSVSTDTQYF. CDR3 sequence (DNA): TGCAGTGCTAGAGACGACTCCGTAAGCACAGATACGCAGTATTTT.

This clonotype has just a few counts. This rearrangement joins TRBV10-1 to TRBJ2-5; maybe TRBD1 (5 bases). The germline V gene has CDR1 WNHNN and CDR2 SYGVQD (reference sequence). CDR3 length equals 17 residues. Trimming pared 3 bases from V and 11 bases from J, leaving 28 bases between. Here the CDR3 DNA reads TGCGCCAGCAGTGACCTGGACAAGACCAATCGTCCTAAGGAGCAGTACTTC. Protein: CASSDLDKTNRPKEQYF.

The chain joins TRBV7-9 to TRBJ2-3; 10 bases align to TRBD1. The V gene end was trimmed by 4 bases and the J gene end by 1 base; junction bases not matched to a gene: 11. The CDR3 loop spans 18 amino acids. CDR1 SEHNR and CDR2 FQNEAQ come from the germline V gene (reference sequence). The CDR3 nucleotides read TGTGCCAGCAGCTCACCCACCGGGACAGGGGAAGGCACAGATACGCAGTATTTT. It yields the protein CASSSPTGTGEGTDTQYF.

DNA for the CDR3: TGCAGTGCGCCCGGGGGACAAGAGACCCAGTTCTTC. As protein: CSAPGGQETQFF. V and J are TRBV20-1 and TRBJ2-5; D might be TRBD1 or TRBD2, each matching 6 bases. TRBJ2-1 explains the end of the DNA better; the J call may be wrong. This CDR3 comprises 12 residues. Germline assignment: CDR1 DFQATT and CDR2 SNEGSKA (reference sequence).

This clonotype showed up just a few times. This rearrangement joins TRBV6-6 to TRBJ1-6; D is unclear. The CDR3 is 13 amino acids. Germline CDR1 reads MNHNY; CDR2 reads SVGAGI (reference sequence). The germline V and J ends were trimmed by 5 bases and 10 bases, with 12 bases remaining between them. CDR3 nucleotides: TGTGCCAGCAGTCCAGCTATTGGATCACCCCTCCACTTT. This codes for CASSPAIGSPLHF.

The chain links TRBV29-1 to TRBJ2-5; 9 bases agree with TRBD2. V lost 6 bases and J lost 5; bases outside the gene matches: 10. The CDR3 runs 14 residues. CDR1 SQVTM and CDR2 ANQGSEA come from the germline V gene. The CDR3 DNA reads TGCAGCGTCGTGGCGGCGGGGGGGGGCGAGACCCAGTACTTC. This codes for CSVVAAGGGETQYF.

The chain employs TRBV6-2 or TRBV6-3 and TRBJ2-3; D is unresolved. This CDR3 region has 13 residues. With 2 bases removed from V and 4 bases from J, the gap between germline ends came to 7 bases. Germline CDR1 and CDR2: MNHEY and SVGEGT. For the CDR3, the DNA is TGTGCCAGCAGTTACATAGTCCCAGATACGCAGTATTTT. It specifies CASSYIVPDTQYF.

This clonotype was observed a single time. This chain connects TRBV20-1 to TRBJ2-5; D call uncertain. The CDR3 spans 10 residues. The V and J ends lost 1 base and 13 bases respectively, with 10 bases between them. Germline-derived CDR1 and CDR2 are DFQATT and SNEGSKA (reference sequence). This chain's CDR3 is CSARALQLYF. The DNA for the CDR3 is TGCAGTGCTAGAGCACTTCAGCTGTACTTC.

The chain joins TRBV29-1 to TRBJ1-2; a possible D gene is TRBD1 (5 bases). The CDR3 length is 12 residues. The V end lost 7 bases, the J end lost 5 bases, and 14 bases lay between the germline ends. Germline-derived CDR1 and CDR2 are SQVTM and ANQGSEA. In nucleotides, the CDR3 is TGCAGCGCTGGGGGGGACCTATATGGCTACACCTTC. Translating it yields CSAGGDLYGYTF.

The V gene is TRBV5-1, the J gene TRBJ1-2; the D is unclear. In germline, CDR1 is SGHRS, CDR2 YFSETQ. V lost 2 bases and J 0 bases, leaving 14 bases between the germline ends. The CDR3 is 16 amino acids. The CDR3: CASSFTTGGPNYGYTF. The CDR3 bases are TGCGCCAGCAGCTTCACTACTGGAGGGCCTAACTATGGCTACACCTTC.

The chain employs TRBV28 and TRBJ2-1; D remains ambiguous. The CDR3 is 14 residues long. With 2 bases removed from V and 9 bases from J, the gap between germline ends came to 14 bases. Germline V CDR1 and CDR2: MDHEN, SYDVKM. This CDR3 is CASSLPLLRIEQFF. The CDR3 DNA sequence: TGTGCCAGCAGTTTACCCCTTCTACGGATTGAGCAGTTCTTC.

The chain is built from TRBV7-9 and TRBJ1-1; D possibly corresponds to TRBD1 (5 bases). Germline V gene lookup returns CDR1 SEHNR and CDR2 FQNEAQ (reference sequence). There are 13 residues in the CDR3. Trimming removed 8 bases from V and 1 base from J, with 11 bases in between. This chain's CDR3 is CASGGGRNTEAFF. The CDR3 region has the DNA TGTGCCAGCGGTGGGGGAAGGAACACTGAAGCTTTCTTT.

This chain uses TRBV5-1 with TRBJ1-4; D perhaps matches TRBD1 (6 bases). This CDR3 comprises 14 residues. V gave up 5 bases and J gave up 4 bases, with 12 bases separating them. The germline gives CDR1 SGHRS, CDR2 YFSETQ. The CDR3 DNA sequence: TGCGCCAGCAGAGTGACAGGATATAATGAAAAACTGTTTTTT. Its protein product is CASRVTGYNEKLFF. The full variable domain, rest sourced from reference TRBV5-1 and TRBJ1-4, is KAGVTQTPRYLIKTRGQQVTLSCSPISGHRSVSWYQQTPGQGLQFLFEYFSETQRNKGNFPGRFSGRQFSNSRSEMNVSTLELGDSALYLCASRVTGYNEKLFFGSGTQLSVL.

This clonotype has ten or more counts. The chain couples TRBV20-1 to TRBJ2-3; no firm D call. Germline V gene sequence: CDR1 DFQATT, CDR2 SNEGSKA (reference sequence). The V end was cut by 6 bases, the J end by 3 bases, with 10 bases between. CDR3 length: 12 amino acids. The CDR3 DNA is TGCAGTGCGCTAACACGGACAGATACGCAGTATTTT. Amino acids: CSALTRTDTQYF.

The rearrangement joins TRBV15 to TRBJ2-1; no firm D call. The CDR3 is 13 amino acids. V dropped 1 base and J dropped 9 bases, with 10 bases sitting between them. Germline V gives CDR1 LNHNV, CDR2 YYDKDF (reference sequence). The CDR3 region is CATSRVATGEQFF. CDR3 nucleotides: TGTGCCACCAGCAGAGTGGCGACGGGTGAGCAGTTCTTC.

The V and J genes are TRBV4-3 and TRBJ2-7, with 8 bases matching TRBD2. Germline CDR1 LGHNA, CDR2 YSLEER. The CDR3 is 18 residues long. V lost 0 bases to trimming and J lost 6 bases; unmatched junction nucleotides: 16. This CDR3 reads CASSQEGGAGASMCEQYF. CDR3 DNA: TGCGCCAGCAGCCAAGAAGGAGGAGCGGGAGCCTCGATGTGCGAGCAGTACTTC.

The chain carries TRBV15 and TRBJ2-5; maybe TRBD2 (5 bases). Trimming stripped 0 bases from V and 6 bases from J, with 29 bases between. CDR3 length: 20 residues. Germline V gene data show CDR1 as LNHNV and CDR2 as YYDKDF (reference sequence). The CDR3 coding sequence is TGTGCCACCAGCAGAGATCACTGGGCAGTTGCGGCGTATAGCGACAAGACCCAGTACTTC. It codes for CATSRDHWAVAAYSDKTQYF.

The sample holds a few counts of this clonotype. CDR3 sequence: CSAAGTNEKLFF. CDR3 bases: TGCAGTGCTGCGGGAACTAATGAAAAACTGTTTTTT. The chain links TRBV20-1 to TRBJ1-4; unclear D gene. Per germline, CDR1 DFQATT and CDR2 SNEGSKA (reference sequence). The germline V and J ends were trimmed by 5 bases and 1 base, with 5 bases remaining between them. The CDR3 consists of 12 residues.

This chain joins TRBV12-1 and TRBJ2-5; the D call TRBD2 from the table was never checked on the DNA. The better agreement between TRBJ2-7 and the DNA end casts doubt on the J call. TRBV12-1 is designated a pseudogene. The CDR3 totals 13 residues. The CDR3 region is CASGGRATDEQYF. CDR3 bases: TGTGCCAGCGGTGGGAGGGCAACCGACGAGCAGTACTTC.

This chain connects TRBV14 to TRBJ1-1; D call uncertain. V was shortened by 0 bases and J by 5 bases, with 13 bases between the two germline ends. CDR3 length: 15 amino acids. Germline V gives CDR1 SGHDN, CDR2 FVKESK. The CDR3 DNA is TGTGCCAGCAGCCAAGAGGGGTGGGGTTTAACTGAAGCTTTCTTT. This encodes CASSQEGWGLTEAFF.

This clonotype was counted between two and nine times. The CDR3, as DNA: TGTGCCAGCAGCTTTCGGGACAGTACCCACGAGCAGTACTTC. Its protein product is CASSFRDSTHEQYF. The J gene is TRBJ2-7, the V gene TRBV7-2; the match to TRBD1 covers 7 bases. The germline CDR1 and CDR2 sequences are SGHTA and FQGNSA. The length of the CDR3 is 14 residues. The trim removed 3 bases at V and 5 bases at J, leaving 7 bases unmatched.

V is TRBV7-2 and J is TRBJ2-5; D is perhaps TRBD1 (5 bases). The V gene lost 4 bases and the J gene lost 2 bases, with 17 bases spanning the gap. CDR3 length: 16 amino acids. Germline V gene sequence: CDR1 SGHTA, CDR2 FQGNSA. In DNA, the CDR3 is TGTGCCAGCAGCTCGGAACCACAGGCAGGTCAAGAGACCCAGTACTTC. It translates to CASSSEPQAGQETQYF.